The present TCR beta chain was sequenced within a study of blood T cells in healthy people across ages. The CDR3 extends over 12 amino acids. CDR1 is KGHSH and CDR2 is LQKENI in the germline V gene. Trimming took off 3 bases at V and 4 bases at J, with 3 bases between the two ends. Primed by a sample-barcoded 5' primer and a J-beta primer mix, a second PCR proceeded for about 7 to 11 cycles. One entry per CDR3 protein results from TCRdb running MiXCR on the 5' RACE reads. The sample carries 1.5 million to 1.9 million distinct CDR3 sequences, around 40% recorded once. The source is a woman aged 18 to 35 in good health. The source material was blood. The V gene is TRBV18, the J gene TRBJ1-4, with unresolved D. The CDR3 region has the DNA TGTGCCAGCTCACCCAATAATGAAAAACTGTTTTTT. Translation gives CASSPNNEKLFF.